The rows below give T cell receptor beta chains drawn from one sample of a study of T-cell memory formation after mild COVID-19. TCRdb re-called the 5' RACE reads through MiXCR, storing one row per CDR3 protein. This table holds roughly 350,000 distinct CDR3 sequences, about 13% found once. Source material: PBMCs or a T cell subset sorted from them (not recorded which). Receptors originate from a man between 18 and 29 years old who had mild COVID-19 (a few samples of this study predate the infection). Cell type and time point are not known. The CDR3 runs from the conserved cysteine through the conserved F or W. The D gene is left open where the match is weak. The size entry is marked missing in some rows and otherwise reads once, few, many or a size class.

>.|TRBV7-8|TRBJ2-2|TRBD2
CASSWGTSSTGELFF
TGTGCCAGCAGCTGGGGGACTAGCAGCACCGGGGAGCTGTTTTTT
>few|TRBV7-2|TRBJ1-2|.
CASSSRQVYGYTF
TGTGCCAGCAGCTCACGACAGGTCTATGGCTACACCTTC
>.|TRBV9|TRBJ2-3|.
CASSVVEGGADTQYF
TGTGCCAGCAGCGTAGTCGAGGGTGGTGCGGATACGCAGTATTTT
>few|TRBV30|TRBJ1-1|.
CAWSVLGGGGAFF
TGTGCCTGGAGTGTACTGGGGGGCGGTGGAGCTTTCTTT
>.|TRBV20-1|TRBJ2-2|.
CSARVPGSTGELFF
TGCAGTGCTAGAGTACCGGGGAGCACCGGGGAGCTGTTTTTT
>.|TRBV4-2|TRBJ1-4|.
CASSQREGGEKLFF
TGTGCCAGCAGCCAGAGGGAGGGAGGAGAAAAACTGTTTTTT
>many|TRBV7-9|TRBJ2-7|.
CASSLGTEALWQYF
TGTGCCAGCAGCTTAGGTACAGAGGCTCTATGGCAGTACTTC
>many|TRBV4-3|TRBJ2-7|TRBD1
CASSQEYDRGWEQYF
TGCGCCAGCAGCCAAGAATACGACAGGGGGTGGGAGCAGTACTTC
>.|TRBV19|TRBJ2-1|.
CARKTGNEQFF
TGTGCCCGAAAAACGGGGAATGAGCAGTTCTTC
>.|TRBV7-9|TRBJ2-5|TRBD2
CASSYPTSGSQETQYF
TGTGCCAGCAGCTATCCGACTAGCGGGTCTCAAGAGACCCAGTACTTC
>.|TRBV20-1|TRBJ2-2|.
CSARGRDTGELFF
TGCAGTGCGAGAGGCAGGGACACCGGGGAGCTGTTTTTT
>many|TRBV24-1|TRBJ2-3|.
CATSDLVTDTQYF
TGTGCCACCAGTGATTTGGTTACAGATACGCAGTATTTT
>.|TRBV6-5|TRBJ1-1|.
CASTDRGWTEAFF
TGTGCCAGCACCGACCGTGGGTGGACTGAAGCTTTCTTT
>many|TRBV11-2|TRBJ2-7|.
CASSPQATTYEQYF
TGTGCCAGCAGCCCCCAGGCGACAACCTACGAGCAGTACTTC
>.|TRBV7-3|TRBJ2-6|.
CASSLMGISGANVLTF
TGTGCCAGCAGCTTAATGGGGATCTCTGGGGCCAACGTCCTGACTTTC
>.|TRBV4-3|TRBJ1-1|.
CASSQQQGLNTEAFF
TGCGCCAGCAGCCAACAACAGGGACTGAACACTGAAGCTTTCTTT
>.|TRBV5-5|TRBJ1-4|.
CASSSDMGEKLFF
TGTGCCAGCAGCTCAGACATGGGAGAAAAACTGTTTTTT
>few|TRBV20-1|TRBJ2-6|.
CSATSPGANVLTF
TGCAGTGCTACCTCACCTGGGGCCAACGTCCTGACTTTC
>.|TRBV7-2|TRBJ1-2|.
CASISGTALGYTF
TGTGCCAGCATCTCCGGGACGGCCTTGGGCTACACCTTC
>.|TRBV7-6|TRBJ2-1|.
CASRLTPIPGSRSGYNEQFF
TGTGCCAGCAGACTCACCCCTATCCCAGGGTCTCGCTCTGGATACAATGAGCAGTTCTTC
>.|TRBV7-9|TRBJ2-3|TRBD2
CASSFRRSGGSTDTQYF
TGTGCCAGCAGCTTCCGGAGAAGCGGGGGGAGCACAGATACGCAGTATTTT
>.|TRBV12-3/TRBV12-4|TRBJ2-5|.
CASSFQGRQETQYF
TGTGCCAGCAGTTTCCAGGGGAGGCAAGAGACCCAGTACTTC
>.|TRBV11-2|TRBJ2-2|TRBD1
CASSPRLGTGGTGELFF
TGTGCCAGCAGCCCACGCTTGGGGACAGGGGGGACCGGGGAGCTGTTTTTT
>.|TRBV4-3|TRBJ2-5|TRBD1
CASSPGPYGTGQETQYF
TGCGCCAGCAGCCCGGGGCCCTACGGGACAGGGCAAGAGACCCAGTACTTC
>.|TRBV27|TRBJ1-6|.
CASRKGHGAGSYNSPLHF
TGTGCCAGCAGAAAAGGACACGGGGCAGGGTCCTATAATTCACCCCTCCACTTT
>few|TRBV28|TRBJ2-5|.
CASSLGGRQQETQYF
TGTGCCAGCAGTTTAGGGGGGCGCCAGCAAGAGACCCAGTACTTC
>many|TRBV3-1|TRBJ2-3|TRBD2
CASNSGGTDTQYF
TGTGCCAGTAATAGCGGGGGGACAGATACGCAGTATTTT
>.|TRBV20-1|TRBJ2-7|TRBD1
CSANGQGSYEQYF
TGCAGTGCTAACGGACAGGGCTCCTACGAGCAGTACTTC
>few|TRBV11-2|TRBJ2-3|TRBD1
CASGGQGVGDTQYF
TGTGCCAGCGGTGGACAGGGCGTAGGTGATACGCAGTATTTT
>once|TRBV10-1|TRBJ2-7|.
CASSGAESTYEQYF
TGCGCCAGCAGCGGGGCCGAGTCCACCTACGAGCAGTACTTC
>many|TRBV18|TRBJ1-1|.
CASSPRGNTEAFF
TGTGCCAGCTCACCGAGGGGGAACACTGAAGCTTTCTTT
>few|TRBV6-5|TRBJ2-3|.
CASSYHSRTDTQYF
TGTGCCAGCAGTTACCACAGCCGCACAGATACGCAGTATTTT
>.|TRBV11-2|TRBJ1-4|.
CASSYGTNAAEKLFF
TGTGCCAGCAGCTACGGGACAAATGCGGCTGAAAAACTGTTTTTT
>many|TRBV15|TRBJ2-5|.
CATSRARGAGETQYF
TGTGCCACCAGCAGAGCACGGGGGGCCGGGGAGACCCAGTACTTC
>many|TRBV4-2|TRBJ1-5|.
CASSPGPGGDQPQHF
TGTGCCAGCAGCCCTGGCCCAGGCGGGGATCAGCCCCAGCATTTT
>few|TRBV7-2|TRBJ2-3|TRBD2
CASRLLADPGDTQYF
TGTGCCAGCAGGCTCCTAGCGGACCCGGGGGATACGCAGTATTTT
>.|TRBV7-3|TRBJ2-2|.
CASSLKALANTGELFF
TGTGCCAGCAGCTTAAAGGCCCTGGCGAACACCGGGGAGCTGTTTTTT
>.|TRBV4-1|TRBJ1-1|TRBD1
CASSQATGLSTEAFF
TGCGCCAGCAGCCAAGCGACAGGGCTGAGCACTGAAGCTTTCTTT
>many|TRBV5-1|TRBJ2-7|.
CASRRSRSHEQYF
TGCGCCAGCAGGCGAAGTAGGTCCCACGAGCAGTACTTC
>few|TRBV7-9|TRBJ1-2|.
CASSRVSLEYGYTF
TGTGCCAGCAGCAGGGTTTCCCTTGAGTATGGCTACACCTTC
>.|TRBV24-1|TRBJ2-2|.
CATSDKPYQGTNTGELFF
TGTGCCACCAGTGATAAGCCCTACCAGGGAACGAACACCGGGGAGCTGTTTTTT
>few|TRBV19|TRBJ2-2|.
CASSSLQGTGELFF
TGTGCCAGTAGTTCATTACAGGGAACCGGGGAGCTGTTTTTT
>few|TRBV24-1|TRBJ1-3|.
CATSDSVNTIYF
TGTGCCACCAGTGATTCCGTGAACACCATATATTTT
>.|TRBV5-5|TRBJ1-5|.
CASSSGQVQPQHF
TGTGCCAGCAGCTCAGGGCAGGTTCAGCCCCAGCATTTT
>few|TRBV10-2|TRBJ2-1|TRBD2
CASSASSGVGEQFF
TGCGCCAGCAGTGCGTCTAGCGGGGTTGGTGAGCAGTTCTTC
>few|TRBV7-6|TRBJ1-1|TRBD1
CASSPDRVWTEAFF
TGTGCCAGCAGCCCCGACAGGGTTTGGACTGAAGCTTTCTTT
>few|TRBV20-1|TRBJ1-4|TRBD1
CSARGTGRRGKLFF
TGCAGTGCTAGAGGGACAGGGAGGAGAGGAAAACTGTTTTTT
>few|TRBV24-1|TRBJ2-1|.
CATSGLGLSYNEQFF
TGTGCCACCAGTGGGTTGGGACTCTCCTACAATGAGCAGTTCTTC
>.|TRBV5-1|TRBJ1-3|TRBD1
CASSLVTGIGNTIYF
TGCGCCAGCAGCTTGGTGACAGGGATTGGAAACACCATATATTTT
>.|TRBV5-6|TRBJ2-5|.
CASSSVRGQETQYF
TGTGCCAGCAGCTCCGTACGAGGGCAAGAGACCCAGTACTTC
>many|TRBV4-3|TRBJ2-2|TRBD2
CASSRTGGLSGELFF
TGCGCCAGCAGCCGCACGGGGGGGTTAAGCGGGGAGCTGTTTTTT
>.|TRBV6-1|TRBJ2-2|TRBD1
CASSRTGRTGELFF
TGTGCCAGCAGTAGGACAGGGAGAACCGGGGAGCTGTTTTTT
>few|TRBV18|TRBJ2-3|.
CASSPPGGFGTDTQYF
TGTGCCAGCTCACCACCCGGAGGGTTTGGCACAGATACGCAGTATTTT
>few|TRBV20-1|TRBJ1-2|.
CSARDREGEFGYTF
TGCAGTGCTAGAGACCGGGAGGGGGAGTTTGGCTACACCTTC
>once|TRBV20-1|TRBJ1-2|TRBD1
CSARPGQNYGYTF
TGCAGTGCTAGACCGGGACAGAACTATGGCTACACCTTC
>few|TRBV5-4|TRBJ2-1|TRBD2
CASSTGVRGGSYNEQFF
TGTGCCAGCAGCACCGGAGTCCGGGGGGGGTCCTACAATGAGCAGTTCTTC
>.|TRBV7-2|TRBJ1-6|.
CASSARTGITDSPLHF
TGTGCCAGCAGCGCTAGGACGGGGATTACGGATTCACCCCTCCACTTT